A single T cell receptor beta chain is shown here with its context. No antigen is known for it. Repertoires were generated with immunoSEQ multiplex PCR, while TCRdb's copy carries only in-frame clones and drops some. The table lists roughly 33,000 clones, about nine tenths of them singletons. The data originate from a study of T cells in tuberculosis. Study-wide context: A South African cohort included IGRA-negative adolescents, latently infected IGRA-positive adolescents and adults with active tuberculosis. Study-wide results and limits: The TCR-beta difference was not significant; alpha differences partly reflected length.

CDR1 and CDR2 (germline): SNHLY, FYNNEI. V lost 6 bases to trimming and J lost 4 bases; unmatched junction nucleotides: 7. The CDR3 spans 14 residues. The receptor was derived from a donor aged 10-35 years with latent tuberculosis or without tuberculosis infection. The chain recombines TRBV2 with TRBJ1-1, with 8 nucleotides matching TRBD1. The sample was PBMCs. Written as DNA, the CDR3 is TGTGCCAGCAGAGACAGGGGAACGGGCACTGAAGCTTTCTTT. It specifies CASRDRGTGTEAFF.